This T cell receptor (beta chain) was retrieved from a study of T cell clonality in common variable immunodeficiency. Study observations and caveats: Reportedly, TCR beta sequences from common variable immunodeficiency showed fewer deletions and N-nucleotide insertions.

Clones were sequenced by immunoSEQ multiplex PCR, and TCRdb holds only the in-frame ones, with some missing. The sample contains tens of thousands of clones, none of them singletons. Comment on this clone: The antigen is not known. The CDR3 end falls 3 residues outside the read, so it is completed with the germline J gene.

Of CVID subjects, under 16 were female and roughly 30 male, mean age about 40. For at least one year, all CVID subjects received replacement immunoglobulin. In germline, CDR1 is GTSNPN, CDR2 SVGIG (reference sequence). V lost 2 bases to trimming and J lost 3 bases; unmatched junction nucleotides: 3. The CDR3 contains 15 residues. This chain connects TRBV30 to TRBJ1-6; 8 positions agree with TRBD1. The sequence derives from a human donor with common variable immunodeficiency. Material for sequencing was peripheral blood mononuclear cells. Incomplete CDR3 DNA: TGTGCCTGGAGTTCGACAGGGGACTATAATTCACCC. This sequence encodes CAWSSTGDYNSP. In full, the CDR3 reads CAWSSTGDYNSPLHF.